This entry concerns a single T cell receptor beta chain. One end of the junction fails to match germline, which may point to a read error. The data are from a study of cytomegalovirus exposure and HLA in healthy donors. Study in general: A previous analysis identified around 120 million unique TCR beta sequences derived from about 180 million T cells.

PCR employed 60 Vbeta and 13 Jbeta primers. Sequenced by immunoSEQ multiplex PCR; TCRdb stores in-frame clones only, minus some. The sample shows about 160,000 clones, roughly 82% of them seen only once. This CDR3 region has 19 residues. Germline CDR1 SEHNR, CDR2 FQNEAQ (reference sequence). The rearrangement joins TRBV7-9 to TRBJ2-2, with D perhaps TRBD2 (6 bases). Sequencing was performed on PBMCs. This receptor was obtained from a girl aged 10-17 years in good health and CMV-seropositive. Here the CDR3 DNA reads TGTTCCAGCAGCTTTAAGCCCGATCGGCGGGGAATTAACACCGGGGAGCTGTTTTTT. Translation gives CSSSFKPDRRGINTGELFF.